The T cell receptor (beta chain) under discussion was sequenced for a study of cytomegalovirus exposure and HLA in healthy donors. Across the study: It was reported in a later analysis that the 120 or so validation repertoires used the same platform as the approximately 620 first-cohort repertoires. Overall study results and limits: Overall, approximately 150 TCR beta chains were annotated as cytomegalovirus-associated.

This clone was counted ten times or more. Its target is not known. TCRdb keeps only in-frame clones here, not all; method: immunoSEQ multiplex PCR. Altogether some 210,000 clones are present, around 87% being singletons, with the ten largest covering 2%. The V end was cut by 1 base, the J end by 0 bases, with 9 bases between. From germline, CDR1 is SEHNR and CDR2 FQNEAQ (reference sequence). The CDR3 consists of 15 residues. The genes are TRBV7-9 and TRBJ1-2; D may be TRBD1 (6 bases). Sample: PBMCs. This clonotype originated in a young woman in good health and CMV-seropositive. CDR3 bases: TGTGCCAGCAGCTTAGGAGGGACACCTAACTATGGCTACACCTTC. This gives the protein CASSLGGTPNYGYTF.